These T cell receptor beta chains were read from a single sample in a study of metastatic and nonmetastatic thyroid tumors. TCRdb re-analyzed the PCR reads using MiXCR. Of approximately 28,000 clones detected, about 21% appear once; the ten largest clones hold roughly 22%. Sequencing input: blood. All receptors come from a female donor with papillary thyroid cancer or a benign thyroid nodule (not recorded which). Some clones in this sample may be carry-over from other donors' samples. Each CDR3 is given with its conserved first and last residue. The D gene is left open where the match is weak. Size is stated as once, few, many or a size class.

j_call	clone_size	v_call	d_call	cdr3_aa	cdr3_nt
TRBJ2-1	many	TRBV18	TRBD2	CASSPMSGGSTRNEQFF	TGTGCCAGCTCACCCATGAGCGGGGGCTCGACTAGGAATGAGCAGTTCTTC
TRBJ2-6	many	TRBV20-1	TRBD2	CSALSGAGANVLTF	TGCAGTGCCTTGAGCGGGGCTGGGGCCAACGTCCTGACTTTC
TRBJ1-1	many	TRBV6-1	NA	CASSDSLGEAFF	TGTGCCAGCAGCGATAGTCTTGGTGAAGCTTTCTTT
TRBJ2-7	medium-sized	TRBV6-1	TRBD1	CASPWDRVNEQYF	TGTGCCAGCCCCTGGGACAGAGTCAACGAGCAGTACTTC
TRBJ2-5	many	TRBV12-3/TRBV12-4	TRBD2	CASSFREASVETQYF	TGTGCCAGCAGTTTTCGGGAGGCTAGCGTAGAGACCCAGTACTTC
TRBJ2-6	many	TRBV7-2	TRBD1	CASSFPGQGMSGANVLTF	TGTGCCAGCAGCTTTCCGGGACAGGGTATGTCTGGGGCCAACGTCCTGACTTTC
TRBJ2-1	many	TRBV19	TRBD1	CASSRGTGPYNEQFF	TGTGCCAGTAGTAGGGGGACAGGGCCCTACAATGAGCAGTTCTTC
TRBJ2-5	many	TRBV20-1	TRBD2	CSAASGVQETQYF	TGCAGTGCCGCCAGCGGGGTCCAAGAGACCCAGTACTTC
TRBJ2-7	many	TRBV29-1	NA	CSVESDPSYEQYF	TGCAGCGTTGAGAGTGATCCTTCATACGAGCAGTACTTC
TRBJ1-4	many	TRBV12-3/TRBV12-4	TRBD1	CAGSPSATGPYNEKLFF	TGTGCCGGCAGTCCCTCGGCGACAGGGCCCTATAACGAAAAACTGTTTTTT
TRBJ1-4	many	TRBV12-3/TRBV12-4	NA	CASSLAGVNEKLFF	TGTGCCAGCAGTTTAGCAGGGGTTAATGAAAAACTGTTTTTT
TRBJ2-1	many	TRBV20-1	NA	CSALSPSAGVDEQFF	TGCAGTGCTCTATCACCTAGCGCCGGAGTAGATGAGCAGTTCTTC
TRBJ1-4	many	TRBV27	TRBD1	CASSPNRGAEKLFF	TGTGCCAGCAGCCCGAACAGGGGAGCTGAAAAACTGTTTTTT